The rows below give T cell receptor beta chains drawn from one sample of a study of identical twins. TCRdb processed the 5' RACE reads anew with MiXCR; each CDR3 protein has one entry. The repertoire consists of roughly 1,500,000 distinct CDR3 sequences, with roughly 35% occurring once and the leading ten covering around 0.25%. Sequenced material: cord blood. The receptors were sampled from a newborn girl in good health. The conserved cysteine and the conserved F or W are not part of the CDR3 here.

length,J,V,CDR3
14,TRBJ1-2,TRBV6-6,ASSYSTWGGSYGYT
12,TRBJ2-7,TRBV3-1,ASKGQGGIYEQY
15,TRBJ2-7,TRBV29-1,SVEDSRGNGDRYEQY
12,TRBJ1-1,TRBV20-1,SATVGTEETEAF
14,TRBJ2-3,TRBV6-1,ASSDLGTAKADTQY
17,TRBJ2-1,TRBV24-1,ATSDFKLAGGDGYNEQF
13,TRBJ1-1,TRBV3-1,ASSQGGVRYTEAF
13,NA,TRBV6-5,ASSYIGGRSSEQY
12,NA,TRBV7-9,ASSANSFPYEQY
13,TRBJ2-3,TRBV11-2,ASSLGFPSTDTQY
14,TRBJ1-5,TRBV3-1,ASSQDPPGSNQPQH
11,TRBJ2-3,TRBV5-1,ASSFSQADTQY
13,TRBJ2-7,TRBV3-1,ASSQDGQVSYEQY
15,TRBJ2-5,TRBV5-1,ASSPDRAKPPGETQY
14,TRBJ2-3,TRBV7-2,ASSLGSGGASNTQY
13,TRBJ1-1,TRBV10-3,AISGGLAGRSEAF
13,TRBJ2-7,TRBV20-1,SARARAGTISEQY
13,TRBJ1-2,TRBV5-1,ASSFGRQGFYGYT
15,TRBJ2-1,TRBV27,ASSFLVRRGEDNEQF
13,TRBJ2-3,TRBV28,ASSFRGQNTDTQY
16,TRBJ2-3,TRBV7-9,ASSLLRVSGGSTDTQY
11,TRBJ1-2,TRBV7-2,ASSPASNYGYT
13,TRBJ2-5,TRBV3-1,ASSQEGWGTGTQY
11,TRBJ1-2,TRBV20-1,SARRHGNYGYT
13,TRBJ1-6,TRBV5-1,ASSLGTGGKTPLH
17,NA,TRBV20-1,SARDRLAGGLSSYNEQY
12,TRBJ1-5,TRBV20-1,SAREALGNQPQH
13,TRBJ2-4,TRBV6-5,ASSSSYVAKNIQY
12,TRBJ2-7,TRBV12-3/TRBV12-4,ASSLSFVSYEQY
10,TRBJ1-1,TRBV20-1,SASFDRDEAF
12,TRBJ2-3,TRBV5-1,ASGPRDYTDTQY
13,TRBJ2-1,TRBV6-1,ASSESTSGNNEQF
9,TRBJ1-1,TRBV12-3/TRBV12-4,ASSTGTEAF
16,TRBJ2-4,TRBV7-9,ASSSLEGGDRAKNIQY
13,NA,TRBV12-5,ASAQTGWPYNEQY
10,TRBJ2-1,TRBV7-9,ATLGLYNEQF
15,TRBJ2-6,TRBV20-1,SAGRSTLLSGANVLT